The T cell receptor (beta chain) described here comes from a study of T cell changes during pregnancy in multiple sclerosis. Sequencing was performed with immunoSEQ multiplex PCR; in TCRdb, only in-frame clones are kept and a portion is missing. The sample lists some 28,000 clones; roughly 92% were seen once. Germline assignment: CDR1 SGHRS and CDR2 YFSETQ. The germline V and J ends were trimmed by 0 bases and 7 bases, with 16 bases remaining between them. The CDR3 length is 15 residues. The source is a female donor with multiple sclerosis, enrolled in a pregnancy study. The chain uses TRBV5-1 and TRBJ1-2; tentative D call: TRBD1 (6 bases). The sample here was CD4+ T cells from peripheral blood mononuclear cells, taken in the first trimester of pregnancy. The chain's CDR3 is CASSLVAGEGGGYTF. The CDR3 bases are TGCGCCAGCAGCTTGGTAGCAGGGGAAGGTGGTGGCTACACCTTC.